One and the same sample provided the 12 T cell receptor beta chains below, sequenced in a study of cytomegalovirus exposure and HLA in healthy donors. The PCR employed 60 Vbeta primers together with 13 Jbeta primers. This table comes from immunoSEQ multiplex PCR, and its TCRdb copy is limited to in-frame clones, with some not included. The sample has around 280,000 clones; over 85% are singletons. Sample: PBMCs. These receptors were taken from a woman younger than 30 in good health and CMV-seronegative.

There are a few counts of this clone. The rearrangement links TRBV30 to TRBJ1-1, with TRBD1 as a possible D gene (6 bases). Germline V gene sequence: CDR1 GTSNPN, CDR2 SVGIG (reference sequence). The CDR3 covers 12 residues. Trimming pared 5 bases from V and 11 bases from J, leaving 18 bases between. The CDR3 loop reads CAWSAGGPTAFF. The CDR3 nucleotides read TGTGCCTGGTCAGCCGGGGGGCCGACCGCTTTCTTT.

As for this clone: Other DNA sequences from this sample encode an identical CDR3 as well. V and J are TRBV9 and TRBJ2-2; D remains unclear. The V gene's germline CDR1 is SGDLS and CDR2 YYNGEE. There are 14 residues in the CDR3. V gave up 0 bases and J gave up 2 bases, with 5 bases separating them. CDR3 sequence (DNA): TGTGCCAGCAGCGTAGTAGCTAACACCGGGGAGCTGTTTTTT. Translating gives CASSVVANTGELFF.

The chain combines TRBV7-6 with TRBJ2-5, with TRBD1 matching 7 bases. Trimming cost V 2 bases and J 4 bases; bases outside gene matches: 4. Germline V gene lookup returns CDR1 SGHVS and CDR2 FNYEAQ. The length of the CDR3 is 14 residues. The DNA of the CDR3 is TGTGCCAGCAGCTTACCCGACAGGGCAGAGACCCAGTACTTC. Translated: CASSLPDRAETQYF.

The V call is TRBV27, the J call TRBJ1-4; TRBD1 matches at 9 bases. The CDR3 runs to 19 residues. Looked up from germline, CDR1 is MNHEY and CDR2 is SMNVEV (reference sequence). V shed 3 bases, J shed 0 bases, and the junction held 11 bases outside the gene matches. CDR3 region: CASSFRPGTGIATNEKLFF. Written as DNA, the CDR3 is TGTGCCAGCAGTTTTAGACCCGGGACAGGGATTGCAACTAATGAAAAACTGTTTTTT.

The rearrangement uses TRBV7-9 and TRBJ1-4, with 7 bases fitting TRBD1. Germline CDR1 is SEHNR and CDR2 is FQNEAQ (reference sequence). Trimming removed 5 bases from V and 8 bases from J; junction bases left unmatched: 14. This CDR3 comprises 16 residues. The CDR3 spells CASSKQGRTGGEKLFF. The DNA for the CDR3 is TGTGCCAGCAGCAAACAGGGGCGGACTGGAGGCGAAAAACTGTTTTTT.

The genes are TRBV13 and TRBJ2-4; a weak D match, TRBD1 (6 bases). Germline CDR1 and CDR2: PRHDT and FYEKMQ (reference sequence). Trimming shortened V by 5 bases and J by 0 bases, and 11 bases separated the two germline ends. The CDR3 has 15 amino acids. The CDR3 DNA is TGTGCCAGCAGCCCAGCACAGGGAGCCAAAAACATTCAGTACTTC. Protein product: CASSPAQGAKNIQYF.

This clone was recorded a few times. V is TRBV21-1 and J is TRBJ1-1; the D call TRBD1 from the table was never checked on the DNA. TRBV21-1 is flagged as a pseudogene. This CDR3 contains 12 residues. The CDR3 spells CQTGRVRTEAFF. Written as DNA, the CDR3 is TGTCAGACGGGCAGGGTGCGAACTGAAGCTTTCTTT.

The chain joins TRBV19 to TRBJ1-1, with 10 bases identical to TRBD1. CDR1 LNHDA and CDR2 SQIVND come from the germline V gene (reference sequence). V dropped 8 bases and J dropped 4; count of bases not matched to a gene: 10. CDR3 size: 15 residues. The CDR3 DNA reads TGTGCCAGTTTCTCGGGACAGGGGTATAGCACTGAAGCTTTCTTT. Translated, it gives CASFSGQGYSTEAFF. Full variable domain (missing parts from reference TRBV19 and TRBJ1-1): DGGITQSPKYLFRKEGQNVTLSCEQNLNHDAMYWYRQDPGQGLRLIYYSQIVNDFQKGDIAEGYSVSREKKESFPLTVTSAQKNPTAFYLCASFSGQGYSTEAFFGQGTRLTVV.

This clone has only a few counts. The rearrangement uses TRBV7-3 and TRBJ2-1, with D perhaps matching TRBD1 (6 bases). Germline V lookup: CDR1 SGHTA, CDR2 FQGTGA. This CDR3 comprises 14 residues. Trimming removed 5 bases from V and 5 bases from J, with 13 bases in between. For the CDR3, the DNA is TGTGCCAGCAGCCCGTGGGACACCGACAATGAGCAGTTCTTC. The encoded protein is CASSPWDTDNEQFF.

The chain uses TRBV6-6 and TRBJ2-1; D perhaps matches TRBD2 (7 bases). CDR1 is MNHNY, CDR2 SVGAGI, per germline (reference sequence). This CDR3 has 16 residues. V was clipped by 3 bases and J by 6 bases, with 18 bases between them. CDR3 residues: CASSYIRGASLNEQFF. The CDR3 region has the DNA TGTGCCAGCAGTTATATCCGGGGGGCCTCACTCAATGAGCAGTTCTTC.

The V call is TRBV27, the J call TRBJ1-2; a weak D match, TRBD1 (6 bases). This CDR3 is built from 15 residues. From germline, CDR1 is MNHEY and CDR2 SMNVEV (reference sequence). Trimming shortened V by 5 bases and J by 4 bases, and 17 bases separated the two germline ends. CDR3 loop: CASSPGTNTIYGYTF. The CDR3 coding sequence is TGTGCCAGCAGTCCAGGGACAAACACTATCTATGGCTACACCTTC.

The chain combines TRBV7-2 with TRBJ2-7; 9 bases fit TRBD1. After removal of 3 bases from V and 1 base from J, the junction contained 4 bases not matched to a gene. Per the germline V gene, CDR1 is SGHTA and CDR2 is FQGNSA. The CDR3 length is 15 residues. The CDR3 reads CASSFPGQGSYEQYF. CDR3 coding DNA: TGTGCCAGCAGCTTCCCGGGACAGGGTTCCTACGAGCAGTACTTC. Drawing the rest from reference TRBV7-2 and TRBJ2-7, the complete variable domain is GAGVSQSPSNKVTEKGKDVELRCDPISGHTALYWYRQSLGQGLEFLIYFQGNSAPDKSGLPSDRFSAERTGGSVSTLTIQRTQQEDSAVYLCASSFPGQGSYEQYFGPGTRLTVT.